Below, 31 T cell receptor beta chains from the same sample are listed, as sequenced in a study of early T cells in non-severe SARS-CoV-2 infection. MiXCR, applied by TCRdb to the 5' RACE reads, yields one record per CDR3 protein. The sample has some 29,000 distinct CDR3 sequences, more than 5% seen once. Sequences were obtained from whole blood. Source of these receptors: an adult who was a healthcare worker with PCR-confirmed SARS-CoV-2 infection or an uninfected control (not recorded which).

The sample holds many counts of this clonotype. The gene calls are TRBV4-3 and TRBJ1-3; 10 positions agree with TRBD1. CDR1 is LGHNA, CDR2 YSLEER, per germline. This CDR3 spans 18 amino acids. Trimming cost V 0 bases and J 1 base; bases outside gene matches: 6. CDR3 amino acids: CASSQDLSDRGSGNTIYF. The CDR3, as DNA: TGCGCCAGCAGCCAAGATCTTTCGGACAGGGGGTCTGGAAACACCATATATTTT.

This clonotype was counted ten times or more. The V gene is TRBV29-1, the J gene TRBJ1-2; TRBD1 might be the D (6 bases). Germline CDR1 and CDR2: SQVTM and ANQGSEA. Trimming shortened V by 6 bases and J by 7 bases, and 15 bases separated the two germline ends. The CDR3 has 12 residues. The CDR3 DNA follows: TGCAGCGTACATACAGGGTTGGGTGGCTACACCTTC. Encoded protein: CSVHTGLGGYTF.

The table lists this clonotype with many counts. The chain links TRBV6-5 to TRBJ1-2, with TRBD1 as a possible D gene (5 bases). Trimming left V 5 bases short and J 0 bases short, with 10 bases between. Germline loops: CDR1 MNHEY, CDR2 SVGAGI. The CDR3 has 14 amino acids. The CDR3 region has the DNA TGTGCCAGCAGTAGACAGAGTCCTAACTATGGCTACACCTTC. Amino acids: CASSRQSPNYGYTF.

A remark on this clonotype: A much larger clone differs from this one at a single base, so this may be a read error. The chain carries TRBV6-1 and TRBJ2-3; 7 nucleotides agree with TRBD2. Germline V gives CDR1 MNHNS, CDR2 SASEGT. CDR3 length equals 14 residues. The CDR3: CTSKRDYSTDTQYF. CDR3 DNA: TGTACCAGCAAACGGGACTACTCGACAGATACGCAGTATTTT.

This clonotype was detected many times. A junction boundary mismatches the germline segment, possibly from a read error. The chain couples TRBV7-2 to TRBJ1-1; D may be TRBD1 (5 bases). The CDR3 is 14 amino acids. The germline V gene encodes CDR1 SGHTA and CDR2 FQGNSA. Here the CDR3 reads CASSLRQGATEPFF. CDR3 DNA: TGTGCCAGCAGCCTACGACAAGGGGCCACTGAACCTTTCTTT.

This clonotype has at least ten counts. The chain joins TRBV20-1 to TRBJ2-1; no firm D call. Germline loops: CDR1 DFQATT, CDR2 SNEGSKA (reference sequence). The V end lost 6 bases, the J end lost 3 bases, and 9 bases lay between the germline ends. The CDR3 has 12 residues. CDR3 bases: TGCAGTGCCCGACCCAGCTACAATGAGCAGTTCTTC. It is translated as CSARPSYNEQFF.

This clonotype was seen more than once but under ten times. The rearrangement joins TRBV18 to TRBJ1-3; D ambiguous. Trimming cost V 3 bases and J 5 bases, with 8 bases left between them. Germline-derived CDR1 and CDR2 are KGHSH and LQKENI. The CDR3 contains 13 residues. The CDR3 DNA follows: TGTGCCAGCTCACCTAATGGGAGAAACACCATATATTTT. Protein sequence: CASSPNGRNTIYF.

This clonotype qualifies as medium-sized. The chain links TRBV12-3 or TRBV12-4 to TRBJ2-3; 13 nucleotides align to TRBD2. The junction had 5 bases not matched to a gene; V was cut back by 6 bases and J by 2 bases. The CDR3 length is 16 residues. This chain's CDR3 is CASSTTSGGATDTQYF. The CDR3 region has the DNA TGTGCCAGCAGCACTACTAGCGGGGGGGCCACAGATACGCAGTATTTT.

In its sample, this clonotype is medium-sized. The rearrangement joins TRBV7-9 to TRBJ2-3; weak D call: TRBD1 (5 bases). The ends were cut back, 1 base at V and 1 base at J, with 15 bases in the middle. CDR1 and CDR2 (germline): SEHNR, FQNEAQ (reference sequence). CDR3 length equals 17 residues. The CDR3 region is CASSLVTGRRGTDTQYF. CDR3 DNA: TGTGCCAGCAGCTTAGTTACAGGCAGAAGGGGCACAGATACGCAGTATTTT.

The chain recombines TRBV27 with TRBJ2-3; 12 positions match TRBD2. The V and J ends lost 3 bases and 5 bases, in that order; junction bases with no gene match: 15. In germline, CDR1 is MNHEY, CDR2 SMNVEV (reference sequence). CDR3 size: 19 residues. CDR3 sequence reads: CASSFRPPLSLAGGDTQYF. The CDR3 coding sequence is TGTGCCAGCAGTTTTCGTCCTCCATTGTCACTAGCGGGGGGAGATACGCAGTATTTT.

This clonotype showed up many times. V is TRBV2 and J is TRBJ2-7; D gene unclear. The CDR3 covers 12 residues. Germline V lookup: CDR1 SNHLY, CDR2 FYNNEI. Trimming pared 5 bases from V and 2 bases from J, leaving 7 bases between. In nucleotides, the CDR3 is TGTGCCAGCAGTTTGGAGACCTACGAGCAGTACTTC. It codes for CASSLETYEQYF.

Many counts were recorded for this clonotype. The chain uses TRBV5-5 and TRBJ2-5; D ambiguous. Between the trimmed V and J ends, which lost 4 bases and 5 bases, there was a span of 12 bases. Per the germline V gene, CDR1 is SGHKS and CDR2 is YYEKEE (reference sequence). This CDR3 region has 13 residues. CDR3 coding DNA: TGTGCCAGCAGCCCCTCCCCATTGGAGACCCAGTACTTC. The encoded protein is CASSPSPLETQYF.

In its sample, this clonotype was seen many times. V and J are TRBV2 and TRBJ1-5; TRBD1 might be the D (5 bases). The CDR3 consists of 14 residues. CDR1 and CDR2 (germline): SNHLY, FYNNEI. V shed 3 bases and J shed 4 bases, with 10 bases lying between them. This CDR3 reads CASSEWGRNQPQHF. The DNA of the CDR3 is TGTGCCAGCAGTGAGTGGGGCAGAAATCAGCCCCAGCATTTT.

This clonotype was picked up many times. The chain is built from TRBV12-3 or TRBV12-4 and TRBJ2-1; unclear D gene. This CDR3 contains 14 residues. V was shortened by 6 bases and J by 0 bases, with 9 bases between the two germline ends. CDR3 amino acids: CASSASFSYNEQFF. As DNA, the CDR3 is TGTGCCAGCAGCGCGAGCTTCTCCTACAATGAGCAGTTCTTC.

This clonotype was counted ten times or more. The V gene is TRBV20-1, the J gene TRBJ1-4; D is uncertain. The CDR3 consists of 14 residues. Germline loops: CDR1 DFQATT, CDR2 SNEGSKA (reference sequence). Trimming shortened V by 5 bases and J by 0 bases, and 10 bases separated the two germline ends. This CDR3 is CSAARPATNEKLFF. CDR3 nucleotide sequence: TGCAGTGCTGCCCGACCTGCAACTAATGAAAAACTGTTTTTT.

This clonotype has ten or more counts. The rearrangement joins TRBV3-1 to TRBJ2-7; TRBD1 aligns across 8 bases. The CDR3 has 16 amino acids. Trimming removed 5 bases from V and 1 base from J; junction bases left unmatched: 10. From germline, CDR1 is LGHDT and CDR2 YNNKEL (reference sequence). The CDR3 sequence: CASSGATGTGSYEQYF. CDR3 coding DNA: TGTGCCAGCAGCGGAGCGACCGGGACAGGTTCCTACGAGCAGTACTTC.

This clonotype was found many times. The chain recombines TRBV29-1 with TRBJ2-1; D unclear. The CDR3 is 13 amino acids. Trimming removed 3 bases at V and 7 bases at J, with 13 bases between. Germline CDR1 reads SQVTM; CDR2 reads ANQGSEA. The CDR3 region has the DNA TGCAGCGTTGAGACGGGTTTGAGGAATGAGCAGTTCTTC. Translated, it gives CSVETGLRNEQFF.

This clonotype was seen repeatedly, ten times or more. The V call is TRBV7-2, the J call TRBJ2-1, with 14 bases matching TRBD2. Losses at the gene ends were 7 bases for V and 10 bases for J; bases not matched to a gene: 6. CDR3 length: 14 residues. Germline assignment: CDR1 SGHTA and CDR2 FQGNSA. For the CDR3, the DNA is TGTGCCAGCACCGGGACTAGCGGGGGAAGGGAGCAGTTCTTC. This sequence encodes CASTGTSGGREQFF. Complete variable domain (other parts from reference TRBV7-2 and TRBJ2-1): GAGVSQSPSNKVTEKGKDVELRCDPISGHTALYWYRQSLGQGLEFLIYFQGNSAPDKSGLPSDRFSAERTGGSVSTLTIQRTQQEDSAVYLCASTGTSGGREQFFGPGTRLTVL.

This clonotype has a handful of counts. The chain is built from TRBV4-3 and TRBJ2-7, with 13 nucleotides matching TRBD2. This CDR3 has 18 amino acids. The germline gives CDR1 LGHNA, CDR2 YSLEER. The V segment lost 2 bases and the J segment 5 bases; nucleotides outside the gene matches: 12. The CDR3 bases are TGCGCCAGCAGCCAAACTAGCGGGAGGGCCGTACGCGTAGACGAGCAGTACTTC. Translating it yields CASSQTSGRAVRVDEQYF.

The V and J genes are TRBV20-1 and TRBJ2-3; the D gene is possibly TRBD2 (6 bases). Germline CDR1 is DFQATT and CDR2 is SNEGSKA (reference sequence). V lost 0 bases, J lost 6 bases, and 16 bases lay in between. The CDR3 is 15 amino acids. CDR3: CSARDQGGERDTQYF. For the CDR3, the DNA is TGCAGTGCTAGAGATCAAGGCGGGGAAAGGGATACGCAGTATTTT.

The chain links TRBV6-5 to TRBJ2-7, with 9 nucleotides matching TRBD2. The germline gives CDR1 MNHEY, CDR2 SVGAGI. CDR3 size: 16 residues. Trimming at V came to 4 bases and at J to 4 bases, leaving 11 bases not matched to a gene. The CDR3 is CASSSDPGTSRYEQYF. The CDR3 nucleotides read TGTGCCAGCAGTTCCGACCCCGGGACTAGCAGGTACGAGCAGTACTTC.

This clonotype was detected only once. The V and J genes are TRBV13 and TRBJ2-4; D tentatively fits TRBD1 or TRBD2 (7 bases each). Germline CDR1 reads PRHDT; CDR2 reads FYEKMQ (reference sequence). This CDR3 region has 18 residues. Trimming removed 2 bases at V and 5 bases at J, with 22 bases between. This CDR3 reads CASSLQGAGQSIQNIQYF. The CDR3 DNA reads TGTGCCAGCAGCTTACAGGGAGCGGGACAGTCCATCCAAAACATTCAGTACTTC.

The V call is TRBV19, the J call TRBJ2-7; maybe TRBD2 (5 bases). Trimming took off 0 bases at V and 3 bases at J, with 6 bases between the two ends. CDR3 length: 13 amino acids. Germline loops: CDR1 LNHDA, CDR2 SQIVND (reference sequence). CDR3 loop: CASSIDRGYEQYF. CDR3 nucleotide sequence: TGTGCCAGTAGTATAGATCGGGGCTACGAGCAGTACTTC. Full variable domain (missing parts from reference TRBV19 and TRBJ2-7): DGGITQSPKYLFRKEGQNVTLSCEQNLNHDAMYWYRQDPGQGLRLIYYSQIVNDFQKGDIAEGYSVSREKKESFPLTVTSAQKNPTAFYLCASSIDRGYEQYFGPGTRLTVT.

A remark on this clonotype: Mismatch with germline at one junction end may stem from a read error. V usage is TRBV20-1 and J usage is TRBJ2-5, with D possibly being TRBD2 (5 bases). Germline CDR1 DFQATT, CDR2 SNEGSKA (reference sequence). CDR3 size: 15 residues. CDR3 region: CSARGSWQSKETQYF. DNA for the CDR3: TGCAGTGCCAGAGGGTCGTGGCAGAGCAAAGAGACCCAGTACTTC.

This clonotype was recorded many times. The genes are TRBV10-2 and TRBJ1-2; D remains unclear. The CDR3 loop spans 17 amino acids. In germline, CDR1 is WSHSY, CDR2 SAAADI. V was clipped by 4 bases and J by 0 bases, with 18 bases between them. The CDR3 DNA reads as TGCGCCAGCAGTGTGGGCAGCTTCCCCAGACCTAACTATGGCTACACCTTC. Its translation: CASSVGSFPRPNYGYTF.

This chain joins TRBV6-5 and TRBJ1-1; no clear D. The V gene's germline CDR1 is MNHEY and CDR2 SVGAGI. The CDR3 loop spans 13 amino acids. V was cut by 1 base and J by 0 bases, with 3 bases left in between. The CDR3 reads CASSYWMNTEAFF. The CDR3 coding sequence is TGTGCCAGCAGTTACTGGATGAACACTGAAGCTTTCTTT.

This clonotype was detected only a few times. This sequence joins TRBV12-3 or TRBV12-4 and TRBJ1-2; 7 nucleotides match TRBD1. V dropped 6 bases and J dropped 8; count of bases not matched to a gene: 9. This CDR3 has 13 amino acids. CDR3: CASSSTGREGYTF. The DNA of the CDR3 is TGTGCCAGCAGCTCGACAGGGCGGGAGGGCTACACCTTC.

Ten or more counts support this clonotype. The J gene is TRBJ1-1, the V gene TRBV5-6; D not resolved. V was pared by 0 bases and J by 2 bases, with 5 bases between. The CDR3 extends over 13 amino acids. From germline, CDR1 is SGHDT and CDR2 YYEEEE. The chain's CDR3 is CASSLDVNTEAFF. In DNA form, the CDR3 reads TGTGCCAGCAGCTTGGACGTTAACACTGAAGCTTTCTTT.

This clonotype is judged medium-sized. The CDR3 spells CASSLRGAAKNIQYF. The DNA of the CDR3 is TGTGCCAGCAGCTTAAGGGGGGCAGCCAAAAACATTCAGTACTTC. J is TRBJ2-4 and V is TRBV11-2; D is possibly TRBD1 or TRBD2 (6 bases each). The CDR3 runs 15 residues. V was trimmed by 2 bases and J by 0 bases, leaving 8 bases between them. Germline-derived CDR1 and CDR2 are SGHAT and FQNNGV.

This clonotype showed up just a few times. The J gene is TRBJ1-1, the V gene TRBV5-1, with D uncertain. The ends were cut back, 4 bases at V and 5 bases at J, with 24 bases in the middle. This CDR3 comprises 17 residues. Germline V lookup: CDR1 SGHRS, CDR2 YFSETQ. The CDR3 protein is CASSRTEAWGISTEAFF. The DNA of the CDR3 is TGCGCCAGCAGCCGCACCGAGGCATGGGGAATTAGTACTGAAGCTTTCTTT.

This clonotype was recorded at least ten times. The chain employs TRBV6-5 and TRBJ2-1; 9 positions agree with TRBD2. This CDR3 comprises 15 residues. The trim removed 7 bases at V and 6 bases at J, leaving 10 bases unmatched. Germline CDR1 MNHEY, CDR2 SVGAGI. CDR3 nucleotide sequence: TGTGCCAGCATGTATCGAGCGGGAGGAATCAATGAGCAGTTCTTC. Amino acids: CASMYRAGGINEQFF.